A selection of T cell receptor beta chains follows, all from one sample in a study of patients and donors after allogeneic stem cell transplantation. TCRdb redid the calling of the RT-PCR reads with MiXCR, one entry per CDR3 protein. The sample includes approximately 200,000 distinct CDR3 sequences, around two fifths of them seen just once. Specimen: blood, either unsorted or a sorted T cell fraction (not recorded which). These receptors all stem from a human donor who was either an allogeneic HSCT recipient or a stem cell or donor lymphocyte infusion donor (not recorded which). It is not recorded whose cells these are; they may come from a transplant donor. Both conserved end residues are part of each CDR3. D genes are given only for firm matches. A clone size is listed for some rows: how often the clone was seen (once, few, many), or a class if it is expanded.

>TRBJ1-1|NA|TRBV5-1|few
CASSFAGQVEAFF
TGCGCCAGCAGCTTCGCGGGGCAGGTTGAAGCTTTCTTT
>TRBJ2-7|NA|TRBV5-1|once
CASSFYELGPSYEQYF
TGCGCCAGCAGCTTCTATGAACTAGGCCCATCCTACGAGCAGTACTTC
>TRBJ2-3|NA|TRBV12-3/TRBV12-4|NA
CASSFDVRTDTQYF
TGTGCCAGCAGTTTCGACGTACGGACAGATACGCAGTATTTT
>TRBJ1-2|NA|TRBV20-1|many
CSAAGQNYGYTF
TGCAGTGCAGCTGGACAGAACTATGGCTACACCTTC
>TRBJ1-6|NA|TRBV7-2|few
CASSFGDAGPFYNSPLHF
TGTGCCAGCAGTTTTGGGGATGCCGGGCCATTCTATAATTCACCCCTCCACTTT
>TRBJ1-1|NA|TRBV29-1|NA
CSALGENTEAFF
TGCAGCGCCCTGGGGGAGAACACTGAAGCTTTCTTT
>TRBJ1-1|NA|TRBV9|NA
CASSVATTLPLLNTEAFF
TGTGCCAGCAGCGTAGCTACGACGCTACCTCTTTTGAACACTGAAGCTTTCTTT
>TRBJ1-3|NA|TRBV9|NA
CASSPGGGAGNTIYF
TGTGCCAGCAGCCCCGGGGGGGGTGCTGGAAACACCATATATTTT
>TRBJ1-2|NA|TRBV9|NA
CASSPGDTPNYGYTF
TGTGCCAGCAGCCCGGGGGACACACCTAACTATGGCTACACCTTC
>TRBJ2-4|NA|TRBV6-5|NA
CASSYMSQLHQGIQYF
TGTGCCAGTAGTTACATGTCACAGTTACATCAGGGCATTCAGTACTTC
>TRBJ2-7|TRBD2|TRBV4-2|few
CASSQTSGDYEQYF
TGTGCCAGCAGCCAAACTAGCGGAGACTACGAGCAGTACTTC
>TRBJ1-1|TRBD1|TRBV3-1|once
CASIGTGATEAFF
TGTGCCAGCATCGGGACAGGGGCCACTGAAGCTTTCTTT
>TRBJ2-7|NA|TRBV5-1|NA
CASSPGVRGEQYF
TGCGCCAGCAGCCCTGGGGTAAGAGGAGAGCAGTACTTC
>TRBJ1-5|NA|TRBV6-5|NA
CASSYSLGPSHQPQHF
TGTGCCAGCAGTTACTCTCTGGGACCCTCCCATCAGCCCCAGCATTTT
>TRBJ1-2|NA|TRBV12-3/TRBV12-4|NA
CASSLGGIQLGGYTF
TGTGCCAGCAGTTTAGGAGGGATCCAATTAGGTGGCTACACCTTC
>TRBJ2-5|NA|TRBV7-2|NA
CASSLGQRRQETQYF
TGTGCCAGCAGCTTAGGTCAAAGACGGCAAGAGACCCAGTACTTC
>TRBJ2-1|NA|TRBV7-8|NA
CASSTPRGGLPLNEQFF
TGTGCCAGCAGCACCCCCCGAGGGGGGCTCCCCTTAAATGAGCAGTTCTTC
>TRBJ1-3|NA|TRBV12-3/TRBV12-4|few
CASSLDSANTIYF
TGTGCCAGCAGTTTGGACAGTGCGAACACCATATATTTT
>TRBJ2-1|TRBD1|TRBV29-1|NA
CSVFGQGAYEQFF
TGCAGCGTTTTTGGTCAGGGGGCGTACGAGCAGTTCTTC
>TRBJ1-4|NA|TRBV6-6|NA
CASSTQVEREKLFF
TGTGCCAGCAGTACTCAGGTAGAAAGAGAAAAACTGTTTTTT
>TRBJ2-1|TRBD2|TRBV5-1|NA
CASSPLADPYNEQFF
TGCGCCAGCAGCCCCCTAGCGGACCCCTACAATGAGCAGTTCTTC
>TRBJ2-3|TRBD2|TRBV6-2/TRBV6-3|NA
CASSPREADTQYF
TGTGCCAGCAGTCCCCGGGAGGCAGATACGCAGTATTTT
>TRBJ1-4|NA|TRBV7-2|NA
CASSPAATNEKLFF
TGTGCCAGCAGCCCAGCTGCAACTAATGAAAAACTGTTTTTT
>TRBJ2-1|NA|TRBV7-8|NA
CASSLDRTVNEQFF
TGTGCCAGCAGCTTAGACCGGACCGTCAATGAGCAGTTCTTC
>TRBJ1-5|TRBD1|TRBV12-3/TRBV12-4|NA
CASWPGTDNQPQHF
TGTGCCAGCTGGCCCGGGACAGATAATCAGCCCCAGCATTTT